Below, one T cell receptor beta chain is given with its context. Trimming removed 5 bases from V and 5 bases from J; junction bases left unmatched: 8. Germline values: CDR1 LNHDA, CDR2 SQIVND (reference sequence). This CDR3 is 15 amino acids long. Time point given: pretreatment peripheral blood. The sample originates from a study of PD-L1 blockade in urothelial cancer. Background on the study: Patients arrived having already received 0 to 3 prior chemotherapy regimens. Treatment start was followed by blood analysis at 3 weeks (second dose) and again at 6 weeks.

Assay used: immunoSEQ multiplex PCR; TCRdb lists only in-frame clones, some missing. Of tens of thousands of clones listed, approximately 80% are singletons. This sequence was found in a middle-aged man with urothelial cancer. The input for sequencing was PBMCs, taken around atezolizumab (anti-PD-L1) treatment. The V gene is TRBV19, the J gene TRBJ2-2; 7 bases match TRBD1. The CDR3: CASSYNRGGTGELFF. The CDR3 bases are TGTGCCAGTAGTTACAACAGGGGTGGGACCGGGGAGCTGTTTTTT.